This TCR beta chain derives from a study of CD8+ T cells in alopecia areata. Sequencing relied on a cDNA template that was reverse transcribed from extracted RNA. Method: immunoSEQ multiplex PCR; TCRdb's copy keeps in-frame clones and lacks some. The sample has 90,000 to 120,000 clones; 84% are singletons. Trimming cost V 6 bases and J 0 bases, with 3 bases left between them. The V gene's germline CDR1 is LNHDA and CDR2 SQIVND (reference sequence). This CDR3 has 11 residues. Study findings and constraints: Scalp samples also contribute reads from the resident alphabeta T cells found in normal skin.

As to this clone: The antigen is undetermined.

Treatment: oral pan-JAK inhibitor, 5-10 mg twice daily. Sampling of alopecia areata patients yielded lesional scalp punch biopsies as well as peripheral blood. The TCR was taken from a human donor with alopecia areata. Sample: CD8+ T cells sorted from blood, taken at week 24, from a patient treated with tofacitinib. The chain links TRBV19 to TRBJ2-7; D uncertain. For the CDR3, the DNA is TGTGCCAGTAGCGACTCCTACGAGCAGTACTTC. Translating it yields CASSDSYEQYF.